What follows are 14 T cell receptor beta chains derived from one specimen sequenced in a study of shared clonotypes between healthy human individuals (dated by TCRdb to 2020 to 2021). Library preparation used the immunoSEQ multiplex PCR assay. Not all clones reach the TCRdb copy of this immuneACCESS table, which keeps in-frame sequences only. Checked studies attribute under half of the gap to unresolved V genes and leave the rest unexplained. Here the sample has 95,000 to 120,000 clones; about 62% occur a single time. Of the sample, under 30% falls within the top ten clones. The sample consisted of memory CD8+ T cells sorted from blood. The sample's cell subset or site label, in plain terms: CD45RO+ cells pooled with CCR7-negative TemRA cells. Every receptor here comes from a woman aged 30 to 39 in good health.

The chain recombines TRBV4-1 with TRBJ1-4; D gene uncertain. Per the germline V gene, CDR1 is MGHRA and CDR2 is YSYEKL. The CDR3 has 15 amino acids. With 2 bases removed from V and 5 bases from J, the gap between germline ends came to 12 bases. The CDR3 sequence: CASSQIGSPNEKLFF. The CDR3, as DNA: TGCGCCAGCAGCCAAATTGGTAGCCCCAATGAAAAACTGTTTTTT.

This clone was found once. CDR3 amino acids: CASSPFSGGYYEQYF. As DNA, the CDR3 is TGTGCCAGCAGCCCCTTCAGCGGGGGATACTACGAGCAGTACTTC. The genes are TRBV4-2 and TRBJ2-7, with TRBD2 matching 8 bases. Trimming took 4 bases from V and 3 from J; bases not matched to a gene: 8. Germline V gene data show CDR1 as LGHNA and CDR2 as YNFKEQ. This CDR3 comprises 15 residues.

In its sample, this clone was seen once. The genes are TRBV25-1 and TRBJ2-5, with a possible D match to TRBD2 (6 bases). Trimming removed 4 bases at V and 4 bases at J, with 7 bases between. This CDR3 comprises 12 residues. Germline CDR1 reads MGHDK; CDR2 reads SYGVNS. CDR3 sequence: CASSGRGETQYF. DNA of the CDR3: TGTGCCAGCAGTGGGAGGGGAGAGACCCAGTACTTC. Filled out from reference TRBV25-1 and TRBJ2-5, the complete variable domain reads EADIYQTPRYLVIGTGKKITLECSQTMGHDKMYWYQQDPGMELHLIHYSYGVNSTEKGDLSSESTVSRIRTEHFPLTLESARPSHTSQYLCASSGRGETQYFGPGTRLLVL.

Only one count was recorded for this clone. The chain carries TRBV30 and TRBJ2-1; 8 bases agree with TRBD2. CDR3 length: 11 residues. Germline CDR1 reads GTSNPN; CDR2 reads SVGIG (reference sequence). V lost 3 bases to trimming and J lost 13 bases; unmatched junction nucleotides: 5. CDR3 nucleotides: TGTGCCTGGAGCGCGGGGGGACATCAGTTCTTC. Translated, it gives CAWSAGGHQFF.

The J gene is TRBJ2-3, the V gene TRBV27; tentatively, D is TRBD1 (5 bases). Germline lookup yields CDR1 MNHEY and CDR2 SMNVEV (reference sequence). The CDR3 sequence is 16 residues long. V was trimmed by 3 bases and J by 2 bases, leaving 15 bases between them. This CDR3 reads CASSLHMTDNTDTQYF. DNA of the CDR3: TGTGCCAGCAGTTTGCACATGACAGACAACACAGATACGCAGTATTTT.

This chain joins TRBV11-2 and TRBJ1-2, with D unclear. The CDR3 has 13 residues. Trimming cost V 5 bases and J 7 bases, with 14 bases left between them. CDR1 is SGHAT and CDR2 is FQNNGV in the germline V gene. The CDR3 region is CASSRVATGGYTF. In DNA, the CDR3 is TGTGCCAGCAGCCGAGTAGCTACTGGTGGCTACACCTTC.

This clone was recorded a few times. The genes are TRBV29-1 and TRBJ2-1; 9 bases agree with TRBD1. Germline CDR1 and CDR2: SQVTM and ANQGSEA. The CDR3 consists of 13 residues. Germline trimming cut 3 bases from V and 5 bases from J; bases unmatched to any gene: 2. The CDR3 region has the DNA TGCAGCGTTGACGGGACAGGGAACAATGAGCAGTTCTTC. Translating it yields CSVDGTGNNEQFF.

Notes on this clone: A far larger clone is a single base away, which makes a read error likely. This chain links TRBV7-6 with TRBJ1-1, with D perhaps matching TRBD1 (5 bases). Germline loops: CDR1 SGHVS, CDR2 FNYEAQ. Trimming pared 3 bases from V and 6 bases from J, leaving 20 bases between. This CDR3 spans 16 amino acids. This CDR3 reads CASSFGLGEGISEAFF. The CDR3 coding sequence is TGTGCCAGCAGCTTCGGCCTGGGGGAGGGCATCTCTGAAGCTTTCTTT.

The chain recombines TRBV6-5 with TRBJ2-5; TRBD2 matches 7 bases. Germline V gene data show CDR1 as MNHEY and CDR2 as SVGAGI. J lost 5 bases, V lost 6 bases, and 6 bases had no gene match. This CDR3 spans 13 amino acids. The CDR3, as DNA: TGTGCCAGCAGCTGGGACTATTCGGAGACCCAGTACTTC. Translation gives CASSWDYSETQYF.

This clone was counted ten times or more. V gene TRBV11-3 combines with J gene TRBJ2-7, with 8 bases lining up with TRBD1. Per the germline V gene, CDR1 is SGHNT and CDR2 is YENEEA. The CDR3 has 15 residues. Trimming took 2 bases from V and 5 from J; bases not matched to a gene: 8. CDR3 nucleotides: TGTGCCAGCAGCTTAAGGGGGACAGGAGGAAACGAGCAGTACTTC. Encoded protein: CASSLRGTGGNEQYF.

The rearrangement links TRBV7-6 to TRBJ2-6; 8 bases are a match to TRBD1. CDR3 size: 16 residues. CDR1 is SGHVS and CDR2 is FNYEAQ in the germline V gene. Germline trimming cut 4 bases from V and 10 bases from J; bases unmatched to any gene: 12. Here the CDR3 DNA reads TGTGCCAGCAGCTCGGGGACAGGCCTTCCGGGAAACGTCCTGACTTTC. Protein: CASSSGTGLPGNVLTF.

The CDR3 sequence: CASSDGTGGTDTQYF. The CDR3 nucleotides are TGTGCCAGCAGTGACGGGACAGGGGGCACAGATACGCAGTATTTT. This chain uses TRBV6-1 with TRBJ2-3; 10 bases line up with TRBD1. This CDR3 contains 15 residues. J gave up 1 base and V 3 bases, and 1 base lay outside the gene matches. Looked up from germline, CDR1 is MNHNS and CDR2 is SASEGT.

This clone was recorded at least ten times. The gene calls are TRBV7-9 and TRBJ2-1, with D perhaps being TRBD1 or TRBD2 (7 bases each). Germline CDR1 and CDR2: SEHNR and FQNEAQ (reference sequence). There are 14 residues in the CDR3. The ends were cut back, 2 bases at V and 8 bases at J, with 13 bases in the middle. The CDR3 region has the DNA TGTGCCAGCAGCTTATATGCAGGGGGGGATGAGCAGTTCTTC. Amino acid sequence: CASSLYAGGDEQFF.

This clone was detected a few times. The rearrangement joins TRBV20-1 to TRBJ1-2; no clear D gene. This CDR3 region has 9 residues. Trimming left V 6 bases short and J 10 bases short, with 9 bases between. Germline V gene sequence: CDR1 DFQATT, CDR2 SNEGSKA (reference sequence). CDR3 nucleotide sequence: TGCAGTGCCCGTACTGCCTACACCTTC. This translates into CSARTAYTF.